This TCR beta chain originates from a study of shared clonotypes between healthy human individuals. As for the study in general: Samples came from two female and a few male donors aged 18 to 49.

Libraries were prepared by immunoSEQ multiplex PCR; TCRdb keeps only in-frame clonotypes and omits some of them. The table lists a few million clones, more than 90% of them singletons. The CDR3 has 14 amino acids. Between the trimmed V and J ends, which lost 5 bases and 3 bases, there was a span of 11 bases. Germline V gene data show CDR1 as GTSNPN and CDR2 as SVGIG (reference sequence). The donors were adults (healthy and HIV-negative) with no recent acute infections or vaccinations. Researchers partitioned CD4+ cells into CD45RA+ naive and CD45RA-negative memory subsets. This sequence originates from a man younger than 30 in good health. Sequences were obtained from naive CD4+ T cells sorted from blood. The subset: CD45RA+ positively selected. V usage is TRBV30 and J usage is TRBJ1-6; D is undetermined. Written as DNA, the CDR3 is TGTGCCTGGCGAACAAGCCTCTATAATTCACCCCTCCACTTT. It codes for CAWRTSLYNSPLHF. The variable domain in full, completed from reference TRBV30 and TRBJ1-6, reads SQTIHQWPATLVQPVGSPLSLECTVEGTSNPNLYWYRQAAGRGLQLLFYSVGIGQISSEVPQNLSASRPQDRQFILSSKKLLLSDSGFYLCAWRTSLYNSPLHFGNGTRLTVT.